This passage covers 17 T cell receptor beta chains from one sample sequenced in a study of blood T cell repertoires in COVID-19. TCRdb's table, derived via immunoSEQ multiplex PCR, lists solely in-frame clones and lacks some. The sample comprises about 250,000 clones, around 86% of which are singletons, and approximately 6% rests with the top ten. Material: peripheral blood. The receptors originated from a woman over 75 with COVID-19, enrolled during active disease.

This clone was observed once. This chain's CDR3 is CASSRTSYSGNTIYF. DNA for the CDR3: TGTGCCAGTAGCCGCACAAGTTACTCTGGAAACACCATATATTTT. V usage is TRBV19 and J usage is TRBJ1-3; no clear D gene. CDR1 LNHDA and CDR2 SQIVND come from the germline V gene (reference sequence). Trimming removed 6 bases at V and 0 bases at J, with 12 bases between. CDR3 length: 15 amino acids.

J is TRBJ1-6 and V is TRBV5-1; D is perhaps TRBD1 (5 bases). Deletions cut 5 bases from V and 6 bases from J, with 12 bases between. This CDR3 is built from 14 residues. Germline CDR1 and CDR2: SGHRS and YFSETQ. CDR3 nucleotide sequence: TGCGCCAGCAGTTCCCGGGGGACTAATTCACCCCTCCACTTT. Protein product: CASSSRGTNSPLHF.

V gene TRBV14 combines with J gene TRBJ1-4; the D gene is possibly TRBD1 (5 bases). V dropped 2 bases and J dropped 9 bases, with 16 bases sitting between them. Germline lookup yields CDR1 SGHDN and CDR2 FVKESK. The CDR3 has 15 residues. Here the CDR3 reads CASSQKPQGGQKLFF. CDR3 coding DNA: TGTGCCAGCAGCCAAAAACCCCAGGGAGGGCAAAAACTGTTTTTT.

CDR3 amino acids: CSVVYGPTDTQYF. DNA for the CDR3: TGCAGCGTTGTTTATGGCCCCACAGATACGCAGTATTTT. V gene TRBV29-1 combines with J gene TRBJ2-3, with D hard to call. The V gene lost 4 bases and the J gene lost 2 bases, with 10 bases spanning the gap. Germline assignment: CDR1 SQVTM and CDR2 ANQGSEA. The CDR3 extends over 13 amino acids.

This clone was observed a few times. The chain uses TRBV28 and TRBJ1-2; possible D gene TRBD1, 5 bases. CDR3 size: 17 residues. Germline assignment: CDR1 MDHEN and CDR2 SYDVKM. The V end lost 2 bases, the J end lost 0 bases, and 16 bases lay between the germline ends. CDR3 DNA: TGTGCCAGCAGTTTAGATTGGACACCCAATGCTAACTATGGCTACACCTTC. This encodes CASSLDWTPNANYGYTF.

The gene calls are TRBV21-1 and TRBJ2-7; the D call of TRBD1 is as the table states it, not checked on the DNA. TRBV21-1 is a listed pseudogene. CDR3 length equals 16 residues. CDR3: CASSKKPQGTGYEQYF. The DNA for the CDR3 is TGTGCCAGCAGCAAAAAGCCACAGGGGACCGGTTACGAGCAGTACTTC.

The genes are TRBV5-6 and TRBJ2-1; 7 bases map to TRBD2. The CDR3 is 15 residues long. V shed 4 bases, J shed 6 bases, and the junction held 10 bases outside the gene matches. Germline CDR1 reads SGHDT; CDR2 reads YYEEEE. In nucleotides, the CDR3 is TGTGCCAGCAGCCCCGGGCTAGGGAGGGGCAATGAGCAGTTCTTC. It codes for CASSPGLGRGNEQFF.

V and J are TRBV6-6 and TRBJ2-3; maybe TRBD1 (5 bases). This CDR3 is built from 16 residues. Trimming left V 0 bases short and J 3 bases short, with 13 bases between. The germline CDR1 and CDR2 sequences are MNHNY and SVGAGI (reference sequence). The CDR3 coding sequence is TGTGCCAGCAGTTACTCGATGGTCCCAGGGACAGATACGCAGTATTTT. This encodes CASSYSMVPGTDTQYF.

This clone was seen a few times. The chain links TRBV23-1 to TRBJ1-3; no clear D gene. TRBV23-1 qualifies as an ORF whose function is uncertain. This CDR3 has 15 amino acids. The V end lost 4 bases, the J end lost 0 bases, and 10 bases lay between the germline ends. This CDR3 reads CASSRRKSSGNTIYF. CDR3 DNA: TGCGCCAGCAGTCGGAGAAAGAGCTCTGGAAACACCATATATTTT.

This chain links TRBV2 with TRBJ1-1; perhaps TRBD1 as D (6 bases). The CDR3 sequence is 18 residues long. V gave up 4 bases and J gave up 4 bases, with 25 bases separating them. Germline assignment: CDR1 SNHLY and CDR2 FYNNEI. As DNA, the CDR3 is TGTGCCAGCAGTGGACCACCACTGAACAGGGTTGAAACCACTGAAGCTTTCTTT. It yields the protein CASSGPPLNRVETTEAFF.

The CDR3 spells CASSSGQGAGETQYF. CDR3 bases: TGTGCCAGCAGCTCGGGACAGGGGGCAGGAGAGACCCAGTACTTC. The chain is built from TRBV11-3 and TRBJ2-5; 12 bases are shared with TRBD1. Germline V CDR1 and CDR2: SGHNT, YENEEA. The J segment lost 4 bases and the V segment lost 4 bases, leaving 4 bases of the junction unmatched. The CDR3 length is 15 residues.

The J gene is TRBJ2-3, the V gene TRBV5-1; no clear D gene. V lost 0 bases to trimming and J lost 2 bases, with 13 bases between them. Germline lookup yields CDR1 SGHRS and CDR2 YFSETQ. The CDR3 totals 16 residues. The CDR3 loop reads CASSLAGVKYTDTQYF. The CDR3 DNA follows: TGCGCCAGCAGCTTGGCCGGTGTTAAGTACACAGATACGCAGTATTTT.

This sequence joins TRBV28 and TRBJ1-2, with 7 bases matching TRBD1. This CDR3 has 14 residues. Trimming took 4 bases from V and 4 from J; bases not matched to a gene: 6. Germline V lookup: CDR1 MDHEN, CDR2 SYDVKM. The CDR3 is CASSSTGRGYGYTF. The CDR3 coding sequence is TGTGCCAGCAGTTCGACAGGGCGAGGCTATGGCTACACCTTC.

This sequence joins TRBV5-4 and TRBJ2-3; 9 bases line up with TRBD2. The junction had 16 bases not matched to a gene; V was cut back by 0 bases and J by 5 bases. Germline loops: CDR1 SGHNT, CDR2 YYREEE (reference sequence). This CDR3 is 19 amino acids long. The CDR3 loop reads CASSLGQGVWRGGRDTQYF. CDR3 sequence (DNA): TGTGCCAGCAGCTTGGGACAGGGAGTATGGCGGGGGGGCAGAGATACGCAGTATTTT.

The V and J genes are TRBV6-2 or TRBV6-3 and TRBJ2-7; D is ambiguous. This CDR3 has 14 amino acids. CDR1 MNHEY and CDR2 SVGEGT come from the germline V gene. The V gene lost 0 bases and the J gene lost 0 bases, with 6 bases spanning the gap. CDR3 nucleotides: TGTGCCAGCAGTTACTCCCCCAACTCCTACGAGCAGTACTTC. This sequence encodes CASSYSPNSYEQYF.

The chain carries TRBV11-2 and TRBJ1-1; TRBD1 aligns across 7 bases. The CDR3 is 14 amino acids. V dropped 4 bases and J dropped 5; count of bases not matched to a gene: 7. Germline V gene lookup returns CDR1 SGHAT and CDR2 FQNNGV. This CDR3 reads CASSSLRGRTEAFF. The DNA for the CDR3 is TGTGCCAGCAGCTCCCTTAGGGGGCGGACTGAAGCTTTCTTT.

V usage is TRBV11-2 and J usage is TRBJ1-2, with 7 bases aligning to TRBD1. V shed 1 base, J shed 6 bases, and the junction held 5 bases outside the gene matches. Germline V gives CDR1 SGHAT, CDR2 FQNNGV. The CDR3 length is 14 residues. CDR3 loop: CASSLVGGPHGYTF. Here the CDR3 DNA reads TGTGCCAGCAGCTTAGTAGGGGGCCCCCATGGCTACACCTTC.